These 29 T cell receptor beta chains were sequenced from one sample in a study of T cells in Graves' hyperthyroidism and ophthalmopathy. Amplification targeted TCR beta CDR3 regions from RNA transcripts. The HTBI primer set served for first-round RT-PCR of the TCR CDR3. Each CDR3 protein is one row after TCRdb ran MiXCR on the multiplex PCR reads. The top ten hold roughly a third of the sample, which has nearly 250,000 distinct CDR3 sequences, 24% seen once. The sample taken for sequencing was blood. The receptors come from a woman in her thirties or forties with Graves' ophthalmopathy.

This clonotype was found many times. The CDR3 sequence is CASSPPGQGAHEQYF. As DNA, the CDR3 is TGTGCCAGCTCACCCCCGGGACAGGGTGCCCACGAGCAGTACTTC. This rearrangement joins TRBV18 to TRBJ2-7; the match to TRBD1 covers 9 bases. In germline, CDR1 is KGHSH, CDR2 LQKENI. The V segment lost 3 bases and the J segment 5 bases; nucleotides outside the gene matches: 8. The CDR3 sequence is 15 residues long.

The CDR3 here is CASSFSMQPGLDAYEQYF. The CDR3 DNA is TGTGCCAGCAGCTTTAGTATGCAGCCGGGACTAGACGCCTACGAGCAGTACTTC. The V and J genes are TRBV13 and TRBJ2-7, with TRBD2 matching over 8 bases. The V gene's germline CDR1 is PRHDT and CDR2 FYEKMQ (reference sequence). The CDR3 sequence is 18 residues long. J was trimmed by 2 bases and V by 3 bases; bases with no gene match: 15. Drawing the rest from reference TRBV13 and TRBJ2-7, the complete variable domain is AAGVIQSPRHLIKEKRETATLKCYPIPRHDTVYWYQQGPGQDPQFLISFYEKMQSDKGSIPDRFSAQQFSDYHSELNMSSLELGDSALYFCASSFSMQPGLDAYEQYFGPGTRLTVT.

This clonotype was observed a few times. This chain joins TRBV27 and TRBJ2-2; the D is unclear. V was pared by 4 bases and J by 6 bases, with 12 bases between. Germline CDR1 is MNHEY and CDR2 is SMNVEV (reference sequence). The CDR3 sequence is 14 residues long. CDR3 bases: TGTGCCAGCAGTTCCCGTGGCCAGCCCGGGGAGCTGTTTTTT. Residues: CASSSRGQPGELFF.

This clonotype was counted ten times or more. The chain carries TRBV28 and TRBJ2-7, with TRBD2 as a possible D gene (6 bases). V was shortened by 3 bases and J by 2 bases, with 11 bases between the two germline ends. The germline gives CDR1 MDHEN, CDR2 SYDVKM. The CDR3 spans 14 residues. CDR3 protein: CASSLFGGTYEQYF. CDR3 in DNA: TGTGCCAGCAGTTTGTTTGGGGGGACCTACGAGCAGTACTTC.

This clonotype was observed at least ten times. The chain has TRBV7-3 and TRBJ2-2; D unresolved. The V and J ends lost 8 bases and 6 bases respectively, with 10 bases between them. Germline V gene sequence: CDR1 SGHTA, CDR2 FQGTGA. The CDR3 extends over 12 amino acids. The CDR3 nucleotides are TGTGCCAGCTCGGAGACCTCCGGGGAGCTGTTTTTT. Translating it yields CASSETSGELFF.

A single count supports this clonotype. This may be a read error: a much more frequent sequence differs by one nucleotide. V is TRBV18 and J is TRBJ1-1, with D possibly being TRBD1 (6 bases). Trimming left V 2 bases short and J 7 bases short, with 23 bases between. The germline V gene has CDR1 KGHSH and CDR2 LQKENI. The CDR3 totals 17 residues. The CDR3 nucleotides read TGTGCCAGCTCACCAACCCAGACAGGTGGCGTGGTCATTGAAGCTTTCTTT. Amino acid sequence: CASSPTQTGGVVIEAFF. Supplemented by reference TRBV18 and TRBJ1-1, the full variable domain reads NAGVMQNPRHLVRRRGQEARLRCSPMKGHSHVYWYRQLPEEGLKFMVYLQKENIIDESGMPKERFSAEFPKEGPSILRIQQVVRGDSAAYFCASSPTQTGGVVIEAFFGQGTRLTVV.

This clonotype has ten or more counts. This chain connects TRBV5-1 to TRBJ2-7; 9 bases line up with TRBD1. The CDR3 is 14 residues long. V shed 0 bases and J 2 bases; nucleotides not matched to a gene: 0. Germline CDR1 reads SGHRS; CDR2 reads YFSETQ. The CDR3 nucleotides are TGCGCCAGCAGCTTGGGACAGGGGGCCTACGAGCAGTACTTC. Residues: CASSLGQGAYEQYF.

This clonotype appeared many times. The chain combines TRBV6-1 with TRBJ1-1; TRBD1 matches at 7 bases. This CDR3 is 13 amino acids long. Trimming at V came to 4 bases and at J to 4 bases, leaving 3 bases not matched to a gene. CDR1 and CDR2 (germline): MNHNS, SASEGT. The CDR3, as DNA: TGTGCCAGCAGTGCGGCAGGGGGCACTGAAGCTTTCTTT. This encodes CASSAAGGTEAFF.

The rearrangement joins TRBV6-1 to TRBJ2-7, with no clear D. Per germline, CDR1 MNHNS and CDR2 SASEGT. This CDR3 comprises 13 residues. Trimming removed 4 bases at V and 0 bases at J, with 7 bases between. The CDR3 sequence is CASSVGYSYEQYF. The CDR3 region has the DNA TGTGCCAGCAGTGTTGGCTACTCCTACGAGCAGTACTTC.

This clonotype was recorded many times. This chain uses TRBV9 with TRBJ2-5; D remains unclear. Trimming took 4 bases from V and 4 from J, leaving 17 bases between them. The CDR3 consists of 15 residues. Germline V lookup: CDR1 SGDLS, CDR2 YYNGEE. The CDR3 loop reads CASSIVLRIIETQYF. CDR3 in DNA: TGTGCCAGCAGCATAGTATTGCGGATAATAGAGACCCAGTACTTC.

This clonotype was found many times. The chain links TRBV3-1 to TRBJ1-2; the match to TRBD1 covers 7 bases. V gave up 5 bases and J gave up 6 bases; unmatched junction bases: 6. CDR1 is LGHDT, CDR2 YNNKEL, per germline (reference sequence). This CDR3 is built from 13 residues. CDR3 residues: CASSSSTGNGYTF. For the CDR3, the DNA is TGTGCCAGCAGCTCCTCGACAGGGAATGGCTACACCTTC.

There are many counts of this clonotype. The chain combines TRBV7-2 with TRBJ2-2; D may be TRBD2 (6 bases). Between the trimmed V and J ends, which lost 3 bases and 5 bases, there was a span of 13 bases. The germline CDR1 and CDR2 sequences are SGHTA and FQGNSA. The CDR3 consists of 15 residues. The CDR3 spells CASSFGGGTTGELFF. The CDR3 bases are TGTGCCAGCAGCTTTGGGGGAGGAACAACCGGGGAGCTGTTTTTT.

Many counts were recorded for this clonotype. The rearrangement links TRBV27 to TRBJ1-2; unclear D gene. V lost 4 bases and J lost 3, with 15 bases in between. Germline V CDR1 and CDR2: MNHEY, SMNVEV (reference sequence). CDR3 length equals 15 residues. The CDR3 is CASSYSTGLDYGYTF. The CDR3 DNA reads as TGTGCCAGCAGTTACTCGACCGGGCTCGACTATGGCTACACCTTC.

There are many counts of this clonotype. The chain combines TRBV27 with TRBJ1-5; 8 bases match TRBD1. V trimming: 5 bases; J trimming: 5 bases; junction bases outside the gene matches: 2. The CDR3 extends over 13 amino acids. Germline V gene sequence: CDR1 MNHEY, CDR2 SMNVEV (reference sequence). CDR3 region: CASSGRGHQPQHF. The CDR3, as DNA: TGTGCCAGCAGTGGCAGGGGGCATCAGCCCCAGCATTTT.

The chain links TRBV6-1 to TRBJ2-7; 9 nucleotides match TRBD2. CDR3 length: 16 residues. The germline CDR1 and CDR2 sequences are MNHNS and SASEGT. The junction had 15 bases not matched to a gene; V was cut back by 5 bases and J by 7 bases. DNA of the CDR3: TGTGCCAGCAGTCCCAGAATGGGCGGGAGGGCCCAAGAGCAGTACTTC. Encoded protein: CASSPRMGGRAQEQYF.

J is TRBJ2-2 and V is TRBV6-5, with TRBD2 as a possible D gene (6 bases). The CDR3 extends over 17 amino acids. Germline lookup yields CDR1 MNHEY and CDR2 SVGAGI. The V end lost 2 bases, the J end lost 6 bases, and 19 bases lay between the germline ends. CDR3 nucleotide sequence: TGTGCCAGCAGTTACGAGGACTATTCTTGGGATGCCGGGGAGCTGTTTTTT. Translating gives CASSYEDYSWDAGELFF.

This clonotype occurred many times. This chain uses TRBV6-5 with TRBJ2-5, with D tentatively TRBD2 (6 bases). In germline, CDR1 is MNHEY, CDR2 SVGAGI. Trimming removed 2 bases from V and 2 bases from J, with 6 bases in between. The CDR3 sequence is 13 residues long. CDR3 residues: CASSYGTQETQYF. The CDR3 region has the DNA TGTGCCAGCAGTTACGGGACTCAAGAGACCCAGTACTTC.

This clonotype came up many times. The chain has TRBV29-1 and TRBJ2-5, with TRBD2 identical over 13 bases. J gave up 9 bases and V 7 bases, and 11 bases lay outside the gene matches. The CDR3 runs 14 residues. Germline values: CDR1 SQVTM, CDR2 ANQGSEA. The CDR3 DNA sequence: TGCAGCGGTGGACTAGCGGGGGCCTTTGGGGCCCAGTACTTC. This gives the protein CSGGLAGAFGAQYF.

This clonotype was seen repeatedly, ten times or more. The V and J genes are TRBV14 and TRBJ2-2; D not resolved. This CDR3 contains 14 residues. In germline, CDR1 is SGHDN, CDR2 FVKESK. V dropped 1 base and J dropped 6 bases, with 9 bases sitting between them. CDR3: CASSQVGLAGELFF. The DNA of the CDR3 is TGTGCCAGCAGCCAAGTTGGGCTCGCCGGGGAGCTGTTTTTT.

The chain recombines TRBV6-1 with TRBJ1-1; weak D call: TRBD1 (6 bases). The CDR3 runs to 10 residues. The V gene's germline CDR1 is MNHNS and CDR2 SASEGT. V shed 11 bases and J shed 7 bases, with 11 bases lying between them. The CDR3 protein is CAAGGNEAFF. CDR3 sequence (DNA): TGTGCCGCGGGGGGCAATGAAGCTTTCTTT.

This clonotype occurred a few times. The chain couples TRBV11-2 to TRBJ1-1; no definite D call. This CDR3 spans 15 amino acids. The germline V gene encodes CDR1 SGHAT and CDR2 FQNNGV. V shed 1 base and J shed 4 bases, with 13 bases lying between them. The CDR3 DNA reads as TGTGCCAGCAGCTTAGTTGCGGGGAGGGTCACTGAAGCTTTCTTT. It yields the protein CASSLVAGRVTEAFF.

This clonotype appeared many times. The V gene is TRBV6-1, the J gene TRBJ1-1; D not resolved. Germline values: CDR1 MNHNS, CDR2 SASEGT. V lost 7 bases and J lost 1, with 10 bases in between. This CDR3 contains 13 residues. The CDR3 sequence is CASTREWNTEAFF. The CDR3 DNA reads TGTGCCAGCACAAGGGAATGGAACACTGAAGCTTTCTTT.

This clonotype was counted a single time. The chain uses TRBV28 and TRBJ2-5; D is possibly TRBD1 (6 bases). The CDR3 is 13 residues long. Germline V CDR1 and CDR2: MDHEN, SYDVKM. Trimming left V 8 bases short and J 5 bases short, with 15 bases between. The CDR3 nucleotides read TGTGCCAGCCACAGGGATTGGAGGGAGACCCAGTACTTC. This translates into CASHRDWRETQYF.

The table lists this clonotype with many counts. This chain links TRBV25-1 with TRBJ2-5; the D gene could be TRBD1 or TRBD2 (7 bases each). Germline assignment: CDR1 MGHDK and CDR2 SYGVNS. This CDR3 is built from 15 residues. The V and J ends lost 2 bases and 4 bases respectively, with 14 bases between them. CDR3 sequence (DNA): TGTGCCAGCAGTGAACGCAGGGGGGGAAGAGAGACCCAGTACTTC. This translates into CASSERRGGRETQYF.

In this sample, this clonotype turned up many times. The V call is TRBV2, the J call TRBJ2-7, with 10 bases lining up with TRBD1. CDR1 is SNHLY and CDR2 is FYNNEI in the germline V gene. There are 14 residues in the CDR3. V was pared by 8 bases and J by 3 bases, with 7 bases of the junction left unmatched. In DNA, the CDR3 is TGTGCCAGCGCCGGGACAGGGGATTACTACGAGCAGTACTTC. Translated: CASAGTGDYYEQYF.

This clonotype appeared many times. The chain recombines TRBV11-2 with TRBJ2-7, with 9 bases that match TRBD2. Germline-derived CDR1 and CDR2 are SGHAT and FQNNGV. The junction had 7 bases not matched to a gene; V was cut back by 1 base and J by 3 bases. The CDR3 totals 16 residues. The CDR3 protein is CASSLVTSGPRYEQYF. The DNA for the CDR3 is TGTGCCAGCAGCTTAGTGACTAGCGGCCCGCGCTACGAGCAGTACTTC.

The table lists this clonotype with a few counts. The J gene is TRBJ2-5, the V gene TRBV9, with TRBD2 identical over 8 bases. Germline values: CDR1 SGDLS, CDR2 YYNGEE. The CDR3 sequence is 13 residues long. After removal of 5 bases from V and 3 bases from J, the junction contained 3 bases not matched to a gene. CDR3 DNA: TGTGCCAGCAGAGCACTAGCGGAAGAGACCCAGTACTTC. Its protein product is CASRALAEETQYF.

At least ten counts were recorded for this clonotype. The CDR3 nucleotides are TGTGCCAGTAGTCCGACAGGGAGCTATGGCTACACCTTC. Translation gives CASSPTGSYGYTF. V usage is TRBV19 and J usage is TRBJ1-2, with 7 bases matching TRBD1. Per germline, CDR1 LNHDA and CDR2 SQIVND (reference sequence). V gave up 5 bases and J gave up 4 bases; unmatched junction bases: 4. The CDR3 is 13 amino acids.

There are many counts of this clonotype. This chain connects TRBV28 to TRBJ1-2; D unclear. Germline V lookup: CDR1 MDHEN, CDR2 SYDVKM. The germline V and J ends were trimmed by 7 bases and 1 base, with 25 bases remaining between them. This CDR3 comprises 18 residues. CDR3 nucleotide sequence: TGTGCCAGCACCCCTCTGCGCACCCCCGAGGAGTTTAACTATGGCTACACCTTC. Amino acid sequence: CASTPLRTPEEFNYGYTF.